This passage covers 5 T cell receptor beta chains from one sample sequenced in a study of blood T cell repertoires in COVID-19. Here immunoSEQ multiplex PCR was the method, and the copy in TCRdb shows in-frame clones only, minus some. The data show fewer than 80,000 clones, around 90% seen once. Sequencing used peripheral blood. These receptors all stem from a man aged 65-85 years with acute or convalescent COVID-19.

V and J are TRBV28 and TRBJ1-5, with 8 bases that match TRBD1. The V gene end was trimmed by 6 bases and the J gene end by 7 bases; junction bases not matched to a gene: 11. The CDR3 sequence is 15 residues long. CDR1 MDHEN and CDR2 SYDVKM come from the germline V gene. This CDR3 reads CASSSPGTGPQPQHF. CDR3 sequence (DNA): TGTGCCAGCAGCAGTCCCGGGACAGGCCCGCAGCCCCAGCATTTT.

The chain joins TRBV2 to TRBJ2-3; 11 bases match TRBD2. Germline V gene data show CDR1 as SNHLY and CDR2 as FYNNEI. The CDR3 totals 15 residues. V lost 6 bases and J lost 3; bases outside the gene matches: 5. Here the CDR3 DNA reads TGTGCCAGCAGGGGGACTAGCGGTGATACAGATACGCAGTATTTT. Protein: CASRGTSGDTDTQYF.

The J gene is TRBJ1-2, the V gene TRBV7-9, with D maybe TRBD1 (5 bases). The CDR3 has 13 residues. Germline loops: CDR1 SEHNR, CDR2 FQNEAQ (reference sequence). V was pared by 5 bases and J by 3 bases, with 10 bases between. CDR3 sequence (DNA): TGTGCCAGCAGCAAACAGGATTACTATGGCTACACCTTC. This translates into CASSKQDYYGYTF.

This clone was detected a few times. The chain recombines TRBV5-1 with TRBJ2-4, with D possibly being TRBD2 (6 bases). Germline V gene lookup returns CDR1 SGHRS and CDR2 YFSETQ. Trimming removed 0 bases from V and 7 bases from J, with 11 bases in between. The CDR3 spans 14 residues. CDR3: CASSLGDSGNIQYF. For the CDR3, the DNA is TGCGCCAGCAGCTTGGGGGACTCGGGGAACATTCAGTACTTC.

The chain is built from TRBV3-1 (or the pseudogene TRBV3-2) and TRBJ1-2, with TRBD1 as a possible D gene (5 bases). The length of the CDR3 is 14 residues. Per germline, CDR1 LGHDT and CDR2 YNNKEL (reference sequence). Trimming pared 6 bases from V and 7 bases from J, leaving 18 bases between. This chain's CDR3 is CASSQLQGGSGYTF. CDR3 DNA sequence: TGTGCCAGCAGTCAACTTCAGGGTGGTTCTGGCTACACCTTC.